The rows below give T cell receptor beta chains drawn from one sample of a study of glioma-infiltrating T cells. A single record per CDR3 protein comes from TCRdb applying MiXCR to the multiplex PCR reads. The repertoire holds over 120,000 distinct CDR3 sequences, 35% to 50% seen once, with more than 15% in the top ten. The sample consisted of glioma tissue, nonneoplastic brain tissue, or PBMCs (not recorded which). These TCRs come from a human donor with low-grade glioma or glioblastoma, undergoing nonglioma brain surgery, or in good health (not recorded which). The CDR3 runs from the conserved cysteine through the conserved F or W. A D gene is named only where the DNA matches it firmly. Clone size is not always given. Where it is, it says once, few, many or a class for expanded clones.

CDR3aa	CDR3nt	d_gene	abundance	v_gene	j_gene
CASSWTVDTQYF	TGTGCCAGCAGCTGGACCGTGGATACGCAGTATTTT	-	-	TRBV7-2	TRBJ2-3
CSARDRQRPNEQYF	TGCAGTGCTAGAGACCGACAGCGACCCAACGAGCAGTACTTC	-	-	TRBV20-1	TRBJ2-7
CASSEGRTGHPDRSPLHF	TGTGCCAGCAGTGAGGGCCGGACAGGGCACCCGGATCGCTCACCCCTCCACTTT	TRBD1	-	TRBV6-1	TRBJ1-6
CASSQGGLAGQGEQFF	TGCGCCAGCAGCCAGGGCGGACTAGCGGGGCAGGGTGAGCAGTTCTTC	TRBD2	-	TRBV4-1	TRBJ2-1
CASSLGASGYNEQFF	TGTGCCAGCAGCTTAGGAGCTAGCGGGTACAATGAGCAGTTCTTC	TRBD2	few	TRBV7-8	TRBJ2-1
CASSYVESNEQFF	TGTGCCAGCAGCTATGTGGAGTCCAATGAGCAGTTCTTC	-	many	TRBV7-3	TRBJ2-1
CASSQDWDRVYEQYF	TGCGCCAGCAGCCAAGATTGGGACAGAGTCTACGAGCAGTACTTC	TRBD1	-	TRBV4-1	TRBJ2-7
CATSDQTGGRDEQFF	TGTGCCACCAGTGATCAAACAGGGGGCAGGGATGAGCAGTTCTTC	TRBD1	once	TRBV24-1	TRBJ2-1
CASSGDWAGTYEQYF	TGTGCCAGCAGTGGGGATTGGGCGGGAACCTACGAGCAGTACTTC	-	few	TRBV6-2/TRBV6-3	TRBJ2-7
CSARVPRGGGGQYF	TGCAGTGCTAGAGTCCCCCGGGGAGGTGGAGGGCAGTATTTT	-	few	TRBV20-1	TRBJ2-3
CASSLDRYNEQFF	TGTGCCAGCAGTTTGGACCGCTACAATGAGCAGTTCTTC	-	-	TRBV27	TRBJ2-1
CASSQGTGRETQYF	TGTGCCAGCTCACAAGGGACAGGGAGAGAGACCCAGTACTTC	TRBD1	-	TRBV18	TRBJ2-5
CASSLEGSGNSPLHF	TGTGCCAGCAGCTTAGAGGGGAGTGGTAATTCACCCCTCCACTTT	-	-	TRBV7-3	TRBJ1-6
CASSYSTDRVNTEDFF	TGTGCCAGCAGTTACTCTACGGATAGGGTGAACACTGAAGATTTCTTT	-	-	TRBV6-6	TRBJ1-1
CSAPQTSGTDTQYF	TGCAGTGCGCCTCAGACTAGCGGCACAGATACGCAGTATTTT	TRBD2	few	TRBV20-1	TRBJ2-3
CASSQEGLPTDTQYF	TGTGCCAGCAGCCAAGAGGGACTACCCACAGATACGCAGTATTTT	TRBD2	few	TRBV3-1	TRBJ2-3
CASSTRQGIHSTYTQYF	TGTGCCAGCTCAACCCGACAGGGAATTCATAGCACATATACGCAGTATTTT	TRBD1	-	TRBV18	TRBJ2-3
CSALYPTDTQYF	TGCAGTGCCCTCTACCCCACAGATACGCAGTATTTT	-	-	TRBV20-1	TRBJ2-3
CSARLREDYTDTQYF	TGCAGTGCTAGGTTGCGGGAGGACTACACAGATACGCAGTATTTT	TRBD2	few	TRBV20-1	TRBJ2-3
CASSVSTGGFHEQFF	TGTGCCAGCAGTGTCTCGACAGGGGGCTTCCATGAGCAGTTCTTC	TRBD1	-	TRBV2	TRBJ2-1
CASSLTRDSYNEQFF	TGTGCCAGCAGCTTAACTAGGGACAGCTACAATGAGCAGTTCTTC	TRBD1	-	TRBV7-2	TRBJ2-1
CSATRDTNTEAFF	TGCAGTGCTACCCGGGACACCAACACTGAAGCTTTCTTT	-	-	TRBV20-1	TRBJ1-1
CASTPLMETQYF	TGTGCCAGCACCCCCCTCATGGAGACCCAGTACTTC	-	-	TRBV2	TRBJ2-5
CASSLGSPNQPQHF	TGTGCCAGCAGCCTAGGTTCCCCCAATCAGCCCCAGCATTTT	-	few	TRBV12-3/TRBV12-4	TRBJ1-5
CASSLAPRAHGDTQYF	TGTGCCAGCAGCTTAGCGCCTAGGGCCCATGGTGATACGCAGTATTTT	-	-	TRBV7-2	TRBJ2-3
CASSRTRSDQETQYF	TGTGCCAGCAGCCGCACCCGGAGTGACCAAGAGACCCAGTACTTC	-	once	TRBV7-2	TRBJ2-5
CSARVSGASSYNSPLHF	TGCAGTGCTAGAGTTTCAGGGGCCAGCTCCTATAATTCACCCCTCCACTTT	-	few	TRBV20-1	TRBJ1-6
CASSIGPGGTGELFF	TGTGCCAGTAGTATAGGACCAGGGGGCACCGGGGAGCTGTTTTTT	TRBD1	-	TRBV19	TRBJ2-2
CSAAPWVANYGYTF	TGCAGTGCGGCACCGTGGGTTGCTAACTATGGCTACACCTTC	-	-	TRBV20-1	TRBJ1-2
CASSRSLDFLAGELFF	TGTGCCAGCAGCCGCTCCTTGGACTTCCTAGCCGGGGAGCTGTTTTTT	-	few	TRBV6-5	TRBJ2-2
CASSLGPRLGYTF	TGTGCCAGCAGTTTAGGCCCCCGGTTGGGCTACACCTTC	-	-	TRBV27	TRBJ1-2
CAISASGANSPLHF	TGTGCCATCAGTGCCTCTGGAGCTAATTCACCCCTCCACTTT	-	few	TRBV10-3	TRBJ1-6
CASSARQGMRQYF	TGTGCCAGCAGTGCCAGACAGGGGATGAGGCAGTACTTC	TRBD1	many	TRBV28	TRBJ2-7
CASGPESGNTIYF	TGTGCCAGCGGACCCGAGTCTGGAAACACCATATATTTT	-	few	TRBV27	TRBJ1-3
CATSDPGTPATDTQYF	TGTGCCACCAGTGATCCAGGGACTCCGGCCACAGATACGCAGTATTTT	-	-	TRBV24-1	TRBJ2-3
CASTLSGRANTGELFF	TGCGCCAGCACGCTTAGCGGGAGGGCGAACACCGGGGAACTGTTTTTT	TRBD2	once	TRBV28	TRBJ2-2
CSAHDPGLAGIQETQYF	TGCAGTGCCCACGACCCCGGACTAGCTGGCATCCAAGAGACCCAGTACTTC	TRBD2	-	TRBV20-1	TRBJ2-5
CASSSTGIEQYF	TGTGCCAGCAGCTCTACAGGGATCGAGCAGTACTTC	-	-	TRBV7-8	TRBJ2-7
CSAPLSRVRYTF	TGCAGTGCGCCCCTGAGCAGGGTCCGCTACACCTTC	-	-	TRBV20-1	TRBJ1-2
CASSSPLDPIDTQYF	TGTGCCAGCAGTTCCCCATTGGACCCGATAGATACGCAGTATTTT	-	few	TRBV12-3/TRBV12-4	TRBJ2-3
CSARAGAGNQPQHF	TGCAGTGCTAGGGCAGGGGCGGGCAATCAGCCCCAGCATTTT	-	-	TRBV20-1	TRBJ1-5
CASTLGQDHTEAFF	TGTGCCAGCACCTTAGGGCAGGACCACACTGAAGCTTTCTTT	-	-	TRBV28	TRBJ1-1
CASSPPTPYEQYF	TGTGCCAGCTCACCACCGACCCCCTACGAGCAGTACTTC	-	few	TRBV18	TRBJ2-7
CASSYGGQGTYEQYF	TGTGCCAGCAGTTACGGGGGACAGGGTACCTACGAGCAGTACTTC	TRBD1	-	TRBV6-2/TRBV6-3	TRBJ2-7
CASTVGWVLNTEAFF	TGTGCCAGCACCGTAGGCTGGGTCCTGAACACTGAAGCTTTCTTT	-	-	TRBV7-2	TRBJ1-1
CASRPSGRYYNEQFF	TGTGCCAGCAGACCCAGCGGGAGATACTACAATGAGCAGTTCTTC	TRBD2	-	TRBV6-6	TRBJ2-1
CASGEGGPFSSTEAFF	TGTGCCAGCGGAGAAGGGGGCCCCTTCTCTTCGACTGAAGCTTTCTTT	TRBD1	-	TRBV6-1	TRBJ1-1
CASHGRDEQFF	TGTGCCAGCCACGGGAGAGATGAGCAGTTCTTC	-	-	TRBV6-1	TRBJ2-1
CSASVWPARFEQYF	TGCAGTGCTAGTGTCTGGCCCGCGAGGTTCGAGCAGTACTTC	-	-	TRBV20-1	TRBJ2-7
CASSQTGFNSPLHF	TGTGCCAGCAGCCAGACAGGGTTCAATTCACCCCTCCACTTT	TRBD1	many	TRBV7-2	TRBJ1-6
CSALGLSLYNSPPHF	TGCAGTGCTTTGGGTCTCAGCCTGTATAATTCACCCCCCCACTTT	-	-	TRBV20-1	TRBJ1-6